These T cell receptor beta chains were read from a single sample in a study of identical twins. MiXCR was run by TCRdb on the 5' RACE reads, yielding one entry per CDR3 protein. The repertoire holds 450,000 or so distinct CDR3 sequences, with roughly 26% as singletons. These same records also appear under a second study, on T cells expressing NK-cell markers.

The sequenced sample consisted of CD4+ T cells sorted from blood. These receptors were collected from a woman aged 18-29 years in good health. The CDR3 runs from the conserved cysteine through the conserved F or W. D genes are given only for firm matches. The size field is filled for only some rows; it gives once, few, many or a size class.

J | size | D | V | DNA | CDR3
TRBJ2-6 | - | - | TRBV5-5 | TGTGCCAGCAGACAGGGACACTCTGGGGCCAACGTCCTGACTTTC | CASRQGHSGANVLTF
TRBJ2-3 | - | - | TRBV4-2 | TGTGCCAGCAGCCAAGACCCGGGGGGCCGTGGAGATACGCAGTATTTT | CASSQDPGGRGDTQYF
TRBJ2-5 | - | - | TRBV7-2 | TGTGCCAGCAGCTTCACGTTTCAAGAGACCCAGTACTTC | CASSFTFQETQYF
TRBJ2-3 | many | TRBD2 | TRBV7-2 | TGTGCCAGCACCCTCTTAGCGGGGGGGAGGACAGATACGCAGTATTTT | CASTLLAGGRTDTQYF
TRBJ1-4 | - | - | TRBV5-1 | TGCGCCAGCAGCGCCAGGAGTTCTAATGAAAAACTGTTTTTT | CASSARSSNEKLFF
TRBJ2-1 | few | - | TRBV15 | TGTGCCACCAGCAGAGATCCTCGAGACTATCACAATGAGCAGTTCTTC | CATSRDPRDYHNEQFF
TRBJ1-5 | few | - | TRBV5-5 | TGTGCCAGCAGCTTGGCAAGCCAGGGAAGGTGGCCCCAGCATTTT | CASSLASQGRWPQHF
TRBJ1-1 | few | - | TRBV5-1 | TGCGCCAGCTCCCACGGGACCAACACTGAAGCTTTCTTT | CASSHGTNTEAFF
TRBJ2-3 | many | - | TRBV9 | TGTGCCAGCAGCGTAGCGGCAGGATACACAGATACGCAGTATTTT | CASSVAAGYTDTQYF
TRBJ2-7 | few | TRBD1 | TRBV20-1 | TGCAGTGCCGGGACAGCGAACCTCTACGAGCAGTACTTC | CSAGTANLYEQYF
TRBJ2-7 | many | TRBD2 | TRBV7-2 | TGTGCCAGCAGCTCTGAACTAGCGGGAGGGCCGGTAGGGCAGTACTTC | CASSSELAGGPVGQYF
TRBJ2-7 | once | - | TRBV7-2 | TGTGCCAGCAGCCACCAGGGGGGACGGACACCTTACGAGCAGTACTTC | CASSHQGGRTPYEQYF
TRBJ1-1 | - | - | TRBV12-3/TRBV12-4 | TGTGCCAGCAGTTTAGCGGCAAGCCTGAACACTGAAGCTTTCTTT | CASSLAASLNTEAFF
TRBJ2-3 | - | - | TRBV30 | TGTGCCTGGAATCTCCCGGCCAGGGGCACAGATACGCAGTATTTT | CAWNLPARGTDTQYF
TRBJ2-1 | - | - | TRBV29-1 | TGCAGCATCCGGGACAACAATGAGCAGTTCTTC | CSIRDNNEQFF
TRBJ1-1 | - | - | TRBV5-1 | TGCGCCAGCAGCCCGGGACGGCCAACTGAAGCTTTCTTT | CASSPGRPTEAFF
TRBJ2-1 | - | TRBD2 | TRBV11-2 | TGTGCCAGCAGCTTAGTACGCGGGGGGGGAACCGGGACAGATGCCTACAATGAGCAGTTCTTC | CASSLVRGGGTGTDAYNEQFF
TRBJ2-1 | - | - | TRBV24-1 | TGTGCCACCAGTGTGGGAGCCAGGGATGAGCAGTTCTTC | CATSVGARDEQFF
TRBJ2-1 | - | - | TRBV7-9 | TGTGCCAGACAGGGCAATGAGCAGTTCTTC | CARQGNEQFF
TRBJ2-4 | - | - | TRBV20-1 | TGCAGTGCTAGAGTCCCCAGCCGGAGGGGGACCAAAAACATTCAGTACTTC | CSARVPSRRGTKNIQYF
TRBJ1-1 | few | TRBD1 | TRBV5-6 | TGTGCCAGCAGCTGGACAGGGACGGGAGCTTTCTTT | CASSWTGTGAFF
TRBJ2-5 | few | TRBD2 | TRBV29-1 | TGCAGCGTTGAGGGGACTAGCGGTGGTGGGGAGACCCAGTACTTC | CSVEGTSGGGETQYF
TRBJ2-7 | - | TRBD1 | TRBV20-1 | TGCAGTGCTAGACGACAGGGTATGGGGTACGAGCAGTACTTC | CSARRQGMGYEQYF
TRBJ1-5 | - | - | TRBV7-8 | TGTGCCAGCAGCCCCGGGGGCGGACGCAATCAGCCCCAGCATTTT | CASSPGGGRNQPQHF
TRBJ2-5 | - | - | TRBV29-1 | TGCAGCGTTAGGACTTCTGAAGAGACCCAGTACTTC | CSVRTSEETQYF
TRBJ2-5 | - | - | TRBV7-9 | TGTGCCAGCGGAGTGCTAGCAGTCGAGACCCAGTACTTC | CASGVLAVETQYF